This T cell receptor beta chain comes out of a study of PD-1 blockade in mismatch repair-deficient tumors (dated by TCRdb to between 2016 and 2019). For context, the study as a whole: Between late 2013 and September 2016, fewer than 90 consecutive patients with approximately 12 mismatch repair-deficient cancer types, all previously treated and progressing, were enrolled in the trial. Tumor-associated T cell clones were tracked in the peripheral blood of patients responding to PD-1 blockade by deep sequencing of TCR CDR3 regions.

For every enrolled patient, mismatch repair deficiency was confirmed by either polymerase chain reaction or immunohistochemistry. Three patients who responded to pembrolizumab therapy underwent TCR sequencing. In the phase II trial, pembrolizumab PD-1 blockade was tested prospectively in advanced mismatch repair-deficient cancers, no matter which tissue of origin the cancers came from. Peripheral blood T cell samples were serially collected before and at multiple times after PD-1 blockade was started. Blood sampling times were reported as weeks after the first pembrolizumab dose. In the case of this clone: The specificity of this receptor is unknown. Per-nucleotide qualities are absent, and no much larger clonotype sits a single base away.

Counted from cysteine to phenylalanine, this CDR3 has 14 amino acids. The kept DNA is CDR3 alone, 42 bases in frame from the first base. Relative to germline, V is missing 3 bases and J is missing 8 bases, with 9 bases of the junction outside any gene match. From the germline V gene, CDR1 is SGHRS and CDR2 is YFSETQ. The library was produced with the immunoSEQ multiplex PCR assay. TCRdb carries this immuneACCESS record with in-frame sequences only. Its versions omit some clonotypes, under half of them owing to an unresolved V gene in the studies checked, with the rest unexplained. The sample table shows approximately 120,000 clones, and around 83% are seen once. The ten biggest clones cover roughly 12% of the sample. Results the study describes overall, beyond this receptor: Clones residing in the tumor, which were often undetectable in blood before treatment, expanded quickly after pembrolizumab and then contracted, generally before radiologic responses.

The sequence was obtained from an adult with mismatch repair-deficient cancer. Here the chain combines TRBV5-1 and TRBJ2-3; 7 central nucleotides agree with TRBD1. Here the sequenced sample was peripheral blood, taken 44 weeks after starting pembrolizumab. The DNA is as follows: TGCGCCAGCAGCTGGGACAGAGAACACCCTACGCAGTATTTT. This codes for CASSWDREHPTQYF.